Following are 21 T cell receptor beta chains from one sample sequenced in a study of blood T cell repertoires in COVID-19. This table comes from immunoSEQ multiplex PCR, and its TCRdb copy is limited to in-frame clones, with some not included. The sample comprises 52,000 or so clones, around nine tenths of which are singletons, and 8.5% rests with the top ten. Sequenced: peripheral blood. Receptors originate from a man aged 55 to 70 with active COVID-19.

This clone was detected only once. V and J are TRBV6-5 and TRBJ2-7; 11 bases line up with TRBD1. Looked up from germline, CDR1 is MNHEY and CDR2 is SVGAGI. V lost 7 bases to trimming and J lost 7 bases; unmatched junction nucleotides: 9. CDR3 length: 14 residues. The DNA for the CDR3 is TGTGCCAGCAACGGCGGACAGGGGGCGCGTGAGCAGTACTTC. Encoded protein: CASNGGQGAREQYF.

The V and J genes are TRBV7-6 and TRBJ2-3; 9 bases line up with TRBD2. Trimming at V came to 7 bases and at J to 4 bases, leaving 12 bases not matched to a gene. Germline V gives CDR1 SGHVS, CDR2 FNYEAQ. This CDR3 is built from 16 residues. The chain's CDR3 is CASTPGGTSRADTQYF. The CDR3 nucleotides read TGTGCCAGCACCCCAGGGGGGACTAGCCGCGCAGATACGCAGTATTTT. The full variable domain, its missing parts supplied by reference TRBV7-6 and TRBJ2-3, is GAGVSQSPRYKVTKRGQDVALRCDPISGHVSLYWYRQALGQGPEFLTYFNYEAQQDKSGLPNDRFSAERPEGSISTLTIQRTEQRDSAMYRCASTPGGTSRADTQYFGPGTRLTVL.

The V call is TRBV27, the J call TRBJ2-7; 7 bases fit TRBD1. V was clipped by 6 bases and J by 3 bases; unmatched bases: 8. CDR1 and CDR2 from the germline V gene are MNHEY and SMNVEV (reference sequence). This CDR3 comprises 14 residues. The CDR3 loop reads CASRTTGMIYEQYF. The CDR3 bases are TGTGCCAGCAGGACGACAGGGATGATCTACGAGCAGTACTTC.

J is TRBJ1-1 and V is TRBV6-1, with D maybe TRBD1 (5 bases). Germline lookup yields CDR1 MNHNS and CDR2 SASEGT. CDR3 length equals 16 residues. Trimming cost V 4 bases and J 2 bases, with 17 bases left between them. The CDR3 DNA reads TGTGCCAGCAGTGTAAGTACCTTCGACAGAAACACTGAAGCTTTCTTT. It yields the protein CASSVSTFDRNTEAFF.

The genes are TRBV9 and TRBJ2-3; perhaps TRBD1 as D (5 bases). V gave up 4 bases and J gave up 2 bases, with 8 bases separating them. Looked up from germline, CDR1 is SGDLS and CDR2 is YYNGEE. The CDR3 spans 13 residues. The CDR3 spells CASSPRATDTQYF. Written as DNA, the CDR3 is TGTGCCAGCAGCCCCAGGGCCACAGATACGCAGTATTTT.

The chain employs TRBV24-1 and TRBJ2-3; 9 bases fit TRBD2. Germline V lookup: CDR1 KGHDR, CDR2 SFDVKD. V shed 5 bases and J 1 base; nucleotides not matched to a gene: 0. The length of the CDR3 is 14 residues. The CDR3 nucleotides are TGTGCCACCAGTGGGACTAGCGGCACAGATACGCAGTATTTT. Its translation: CATSGTSGTDTQYF.

The rearrangement links TRBV7-2 to TRBJ1-5; TRBD1 matches 7 bases. V lost 5 bases, J lost 6 bases, and 7 bases stayed unmatched. In germline, CDR1 is SGHTA, CDR2 FQGNSA. The length of the CDR3 is 14 residues. Here the CDR3 reads CASSPQGWTQPQHF. The CDR3, as DNA: TGTGCCAGCAGCCCACAGGGGTGGACTCAGCCCCAGCATTTT.

This chain connects TRBV19 to TRBJ2-7; D gene ambiguous. Trimming shortened V by 1 base and J by 0 bases, and 10 bases separated the two germline ends. This CDR3 has 15 residues. The V gene's germline CDR1 is LNHDA and CDR2 SQIVND (reference sequence). CDR3 coding DNA: TGTGCCAGTAGTATAGCGCCAGCGACCTCCTACGAGCAGTACTTC. As protein: CASSIAPATSYEQYF.

The J gene is TRBJ2-1, the V gene TRBV9, with 11 bases lining up with TRBD2. The V gene end was trimmed by 3 bases and the J gene end by 3 bases; junction bases not matched to a gene: 2. Germline CDR1 is SGDLS and CDR2 is YYNGEE. The length of the CDR3 is 15 residues. The CDR3 loop is CASSAGTSGYNEQFF. CDR3 nucleotide sequence: TGTGCCAGCAGCGCCGGGACTAGCGGCTACAATGAGCAGTTCTTC. Full variable domain (missing parts from reference TRBV9 and TRBJ2-1): DSGVTQTPKHLITATGQRVTLRCSPRSGDLSVYWYQQSLDQGLQFLIQYYNGEERAKGNILERFSAQQFPDLHSELNLSSLELGDSALYFCASSAGTSGYNEQFFGPGTRLTVL.

J is TRBJ2-3 and V is TRBV6-5; weak D call: TRBD1 (6 bases). Germline CDR1 and CDR2: MNHEY and SVGAGI. The germline V and J ends were trimmed by 3 bases and 1 base, with 8 bases remaining between them. The CDR3 totals 14 residues. DNA for the CDR3: TGTGCCAGCAGTTATCGACAGGGCACAGATACGCAGTATTTT. This encodes CASSYRQGTDTQYF.

This rearrangement joins TRBV6-1 to TRBJ2-1; no clear D gene. This CDR3 spans 14 amino acids. Trimming removed 1 base from V and 8 bases from J, with 12 bases in between. Germline V CDR1 and CDR2: MNHNS, SASEGT. CDR3 DNA: TGTGCCAGCAGTGAAGGCCCGAAGAGCGATGAGCAGTTCTTC. Translation: CASSEGPKSDEQFF.

The CDR3 loop is CASSPTSGVYEQYF. The CDR3 nucleotides read TGTGCCAGCTCACCGACTAGCGGGGTTTACGAGCAGTACTTC. The rearrangement links TRBV18 to TRBJ2-7; 11 positions agree with TRBD2. The germline V gene has CDR1 KGHSH and CDR2 LQKENI. This CDR3 spans 14 amino acids. After removal of 3 bases from V and 4 bases from J, the junction contained 2 bases not matched to a gene.

This clone was found a few times. The chain joins TRBV18 to TRBJ2-7; 8 nucleotides match TRBD2. Germline CDR1 is KGHSH and CDR2 is LQKENI. The V segment lost 2 bases and the J segment 2 bases; nucleotides outside the gene matches: 5. This CDR3 is 15 amino acids long. The CDR3 protein is CASSPGSGIAYEQYF. In nucleotides, the CDR3 is TGTGCCAGCTCACCAGGTAGCGGGATTGCCTACGAGCAGTACTTC. Full variable domain (missing parts from reference TRBV18 and TRBJ2-7): NAGVMQNPRHLVRRRGQEARLRCSPMKGHSHVYWYRQLPEEGLKFMVYLQKENIIDESGMPKERFSAEFPKEGPSILRIQQVVRGDSAAYFCASSPGSGIAYEQYFGPGTRLTVT.

The chain links TRBV19 to TRBJ1-2; no clear D gene. The CDR3 length is 15 residues. The germline V gene has CDR1 LNHDA and CDR2 SQIVND (reference sequence). The V and J ends lost 7 bases and 1 base respectively, with 16 bases between them. The CDR3, as DNA: TGTGCCAGTACCCCGTTAGACGGGAATAACTATGGCTACACCTTC. It encodes CASTPLDGNNYGYTF.

The chain carries TRBV30 and TRBJ2-7; 8 bases agree with TRBD2. The germline V gene has CDR1 GTSNPN and CDR2 SVGIG (reference sequence). V shed 7 bases and J 3 bases; nucleotides not matched to a gene: 14. This CDR3 has 15 residues. CDR3 nucleotide sequence: TGTGCCTCCCGCCGCAGGGGTGCGGGAGGCTACGAGCAGTACTTC. This translates into CASRRRGAGGYEQYF.

This clone was counted a single time. The V and J genes are TRBV2 and TRBJ1-3; 12 bases fit TRBD1. The germline gives CDR1 SNHLY, CDR2 FYNNEI. Losses at the gene ends were 6 bases for V and 9 bases for J; bases not matched to a gene: 3. The CDR3 contains 13 residues. The CDR3 loop reads CASRGQGAATIYF. For the CDR3, the DNA is TGTGCCAGCAGGGGACAGGGGGCGGCCACCATATATTTT.

The rearrangement links TRBV21-1 to TRBJ2-1; TRBD2 is the table's D call and was not checked against the DNA. TRBV21-1 has pseudogene status. The CDR3 sequence is 15 residues long. The CDR3 bases are TGTGCCAGCAGCGGGCGACTAGCGGGAGATAATGAGCAGTTCTTC. Its protein product is CASSGRLAGDNEQFF.

J is TRBJ1-1 and V is TRBV7-9; TRBD1 aligns across 7 bases. The CDR3 sequence is 15 residues long. J lost 1 base, V lost 5 bases, and 7 bases had no gene match. The germline V gene has CDR1 SEHNR and CDR2 FQNEAQ (reference sequence). The CDR3 DNA is TGTGCCAGCAGCCCGAGGGGGCCTTGGAACACTGAAGCTTTCTTT. Translation gives CASSPRGPWNTEAFF.

This clone was seen just once. This rearrangement joins TRBV24-1 to TRBJ2-2; D gene unclear. Germline CDR1 KGHDR, CDR2 SFDVKD. The ends were cut back, 4 bases at V and 3 bases at J, with 2 bases in the middle. The CDR3 length is 12 residues. The CDR3 nucleotides read TGTGCCACCAGTGACGACACCGGGGAGCTGTTTTTT. It yields the protein CATSDDTGELFF.

The V and J genes are TRBV2 and TRBJ2-7; the match to TRBD2 covers 9 bases. The CDR3 spans 14 residues. Per germline, CDR1 SNHLY and CDR2 FYNNEI. V lost 8 bases to trimming and J lost 7 bases; unmatched junction nucleotides: 12. The CDR3 loop reads CASRGGSGRGEQYF. DNA of the CDR3: TGTGCCAGCCGGGGGGGTAGCGGGAGAGGGGAGCAGTACTTC.

The chain employs TRBV20-1 and TRBJ1-2; D possibly corresponds to TRBD1 (5 bases). Germline CDR1 and CDR2: DFQATT and SNEGSKA (reference sequence). This CDR3 has 11 residues. With 5 bases removed from V and 9 bases from J, the gap between germline ends came to 13 bases. The CDR3 region is CSAPARQSYTF. The CDR3 DNA follows: TGCAGTGCTCCCGCTCGACAGAGCTACACCTTC.